Below, 32 T cell receptor beta chains from the same sample are listed, as sequenced in a study of vaccination and CD4 T cells after COVID-19. Cultured CD4+ T cell DNA underwent sequencing with the Oncomine TCR Beta short-read assay. MiXCR, run by TCRdb on the PCR reads, gives a single entry per CDR3 protein. The table lists 20,000 to 25,000 distinct CDR3 sequences, about half of them singletons. Which antigens these TCRs recognize remains unknown. Treatment reported: roughly nine-day PBMC culture with coronavirus spike peptide pools or control peptides (ViraFEST assay). What was sequenced was CD4+ T cells from blood, cultured in vitro. These receptors all stem from a human donor who had recovered from COVID-19.

This rearrangement joins TRBV6-5 to TRBJ2-5; 10 nucleotides line up with TRBD1. The CDR3 consists of 18 residues. CDR1 is MNHEY and CDR2 is SVGAGI in the germline V gene. Trimming cost V 0 bases and J 5 bases; bases outside gene matches: 12. In DNA, the CDR3 is TGTGCCAGCAGTTACTCGGGGGACAGGGGTTTCAGGGAGGAGACCCAGTACTTC. Encoded protein: CASSYSGDRGFREETQYF.

This sequence joins TRBV28 and TRBJ2-7; 8 positions agree with TRBD1. CDR3 length: 15 residues. Germline V CDR1 and CDR2: MDHEN, SYDVKM. V lost 6 bases to trimming and J lost 1 base; unmatched junction nucleotides: 8. CDR3 sequence (DNA): TGTGCCAGCAGCACGACAGGGGTACTATCCTACGAGCAGTACTTC. This sequence encodes CASSTTGVLSYEQYF.

The chain recombines TRBV28 with TRBJ1-4; TRBD1 matches at 11 bases. Germline V gives CDR1 MDHEN, CDR2 SYDVKM. V was pared by 5 bases and J by 7 bases, with 6 bases of the junction left unmatched. This CDR3 comprises 15 residues. The CDR3 loop reads CASSDGGTGGEKLFF. The CDR3 region has the DNA TGTGCCAGCAGTGACGGAGGGACAGGGGGTGAAAAACTGTTTTTT.

This clonotype was seen more than once but under ten times. The chain carries TRBV7-2 and TRBJ2-1, with D hard to call. The DNA matches TRBJ2-7 better at its end, which makes the J call doubtful. The CDR3 is made up of 11 amino acids. CDR1 is SGHTA, CDR2 FQGNSA, per germline. The CDR3 DNA is TGTGCCAGCAGCTTAAACTACGAGCAGTACTTC. This gives the protein CASSLNYEQYF.

The gene calls are TRBV20-1 and TRBJ1-1, with D possibly matching TRBD1 (5 bases). CDR3 size: 13 residues. Germline values: CDR1 DFQATT, CDR2 SNEGSKA (reference sequence). Between the trimmed V and J ends, which lost 3 bases and 3 bases, there was a span of 11 bases. CDR3 region: CSASGGYDTEAFF. CDR3 in DNA: TGCAGTGCTAGTGGGGGGTATGACACTGAAGCTTTCTTT.

The chain couples TRBV14 to TRBJ2-3; possibly TRBD1 or TRBD2 for D (5 bases each). Trimming cost V 4 bases and J 3 bases, with 17 bases left between them. The length of the CDR3 is 16 residues. The V gene's germline CDR1 is SGHDN and CDR2 FVKESK. CDR3 loop: CASSPPWGSSTDTQYF. CDR3 bases: TGTGCCAGCAGCCCCCCTTGGGGGAGTAGTACAGATACGCAGTATTTT.

This clonotype has just one count. The chain couples TRBV11-1 to TRBJ1-1; D gene unclear. This CDR3 comprises 15 residues. Looked up from germline, CDR1 is SGHAT and CDR2 is FQDESV (reference sequence). V was trimmed by 7 bases and J by 4 bases, leaving 19 bases between them. The DNA of the CDR3 is TGTGCCAGCACCCTCAAGCGGGAATGGAGCACTGAAGCTTTCTTT. Protein product: CASTLKREWSTEAFF.

This clonotype is medium-sized. The chain joins TRBV12-3 or TRBV12-4 to TRBJ2-5; the D call may be TRBD1 or TRBD2 (5 bases each). V was cut by 3 bases and J by 12 bases, with 11 bases left in between. CDR3 length: 11 amino acids. DNA for the CDR3: TGTGCCAGCAGTTTTGGGGGAGACGAGTACTTC. This gives the protein CASSFGGDEYF.

This clonotype was observed a handful of times. V gene TRBV20-1 combines with J gene TRBJ2-1; the D is unclear. The ends were cut back, 0 bases at V and 0 bases at J, with 15 bases in the middle. Germline V gives CDR1 DFQATT, CDR2 SNEGSKA (reference sequence). The CDR3 is 17 residues long. CDR3 coding DNA: TGCAGTGCTAGAGACTCTTCTGGGCGGAGCTCCTACAATGAGCAGTTCTTC. This gives the protein CSARDSSGRSSYNEQFF.

The gene calls are TRBV27 and TRBJ2-3; TRBD2 is a possible D gene (7 bases). The V and J ends lost 2 bases and 7 bases respectively, with 13 bases between them. The germline V gene encodes CDR1 MNHEY and CDR2 SMNVEV (reference sequence). CDR3 length: 14 residues. CDR3 in DNA: TGTGCCAGCAGTTTAGGGGGGAGGGGGAATACGCAGTATTTT. It yields the protein CASSLGGRGNTQYF.

This clonotype was detected a few times. This chain connects TRBV12-3 or TRBV12-4 to TRBJ2-2, with D perhaps TRBD2 (6 bases). Trimming pared 8 bases from V and 4 bases from J, leaving 17 bases between. CDR3 length: 15 amino acids. The CDR3 protein is CASSPGEGSTGELFF. The CDR3, as DNA: TGTGCCAGCTCCCCGGGAGAGGGGAGCACCGGGGAGCTGTTTTTT.

V gene TRBV10-3 combines with J gene TRBJ2-4, with D perhaps matching TRBD1 or TRBD2 (6 bases each). The CDR3 is made up of 13 amino acids. Germline CDR1 ENHRY, CDR2 SYGVKD. Trimming took off 6 bases at V and 5 bases at J, with 11 bases between the two ends. As DNA, the CDR3 is TGTGCCATCAGGGGGGGCTCGGAAAACATTCAGTACTTC. Translated: CAIRGGSENIQYF.

The genes are TRBV7-8 and TRBJ1-6; D is perhaps TRBD1 (6 bases). The V and J ends lost 8 bases and 4 bases respectively, with 15 bases between them. Looked up from germline, CDR1 is SGHVS and CDR2 is FQNEAQ. CDR3 length equals 15 residues. CDR3 DNA sequence: TGTGCCAGCCGGAGGGGGGTAGCTTATAATTCACCCCTCCACTTT. Protein sequence: CASRRGVAYNSPLHF.

CDR3 in DNA: TGCAGTGTACAGGGGGCGCATGGAAACACCATATATTTT. Its protein product is CSVQGAHGNTIYF. V is TRBV29-1 and J is TRBJ1-3; 9 bases agree with TRBD1. The germline gives CDR1 SQVTM, CDR2 ANQGSEA. This CDR3 has 13 amino acids.

For this clonotype: A read error may account for a junction end that differs from germline. The genes are TRBV7-7 and TRBJ1-2, with D possibly TRBD1 on 6 matching bases. Germline V gene sequence: CDR1 SSHAT, CDR2 FNYEAQ (reference sequence). The CDR3 loop spans 22 amino acids. As DNA, the CDR3 is TGTGCTAGCACGTCACGGGGACACGGTACCGAAATAAGAGCTGATTCCGCTTACGGCTACACCTTC. Translated: CASTSRGHGTEIRADSAYGYTF.

This clonotype was counted between two and nine times. The chain joins TRBV28 to TRBJ2-5; D is unresolved. The germline CDR1 and CDR2 sequences are MDHEN and SYDVKM. The V end lost 6 bases, the J end lost 3 bases, and 8 bases lay between the germline ends. The CDR3 is 12 amino acids. This chain's CDR3 is CASSKSKETQYF. The CDR3 nucleotides are TGTGCCAGCAGCAAATCGAAAGAGACCCAGTACTTC. The whole variable domain, remainder taken from reference TRBV28 and TRBJ2-5, is DVKVTQSSRYLVKRTGEKVFLECVQDMDHENMFWYRQDPGLGLRLIYFSYDVKMKEKGDIPEGYSVSREKKERFSLILESASTNQTSMYLCASSKSKETQYFGPGTRLLVL.

Concerning this clonotype: An end of the junction does not agree with germline; a read error may underlie this. This chain links TRBV5-8 with TRBJ1-5; D unresolved. The CDR3 loop spans 14 amino acids. Germline lookup yields CDR1 SGHTS and CDR2 YDEGEE. The CDR3 DNA is TGTGCCAGCAGCTTGGGGCATCCCAATCAGCTCCAGCATTTT. It is translated as CASSLGHPNQLQHF.

The chain combines TRBV20-1 with TRBJ1-5; TRBD1 matches 7 bases. The CDR3 length is 14 residues. Per the germline V gene, CDR1 is DFQATT and CDR2 is SNEGSKA (reference sequence). V dropped 6 bases and J dropped 6; count of bases not matched to a gene: 11. The CDR3 nucleotides are TGCAGTGCCCTAAGAGGGGGCGCGGGTCAGCCCCAGCATTTT. It yields the protein CSALRGGAGQPQHF.

The chain couples TRBV7-9 to TRBJ2-2; D unclear. V was clipped by 3 bases and J by 5 bases, with 10 bases between them. The CDR3 consists of 14 residues. Germline V gene sequence: CDR1 SEHNR, CDR2 FQNEAQ (reference sequence). CDR3 nucleotides: TGTGCCAGCAGCTTCGCGGCCTCGACCGGGGAGCTGTTTTTT. Encoded protein: CASSFAASTGELFF.

V and J are TRBV4-1 and TRBJ1-2; D is possibly TRBD1 (6 bases). The V end was cut by 0 bases, the J end by 8 bases, with 16 bases between. The CDR3 extends over 15 amino acids. The germline V gene has CDR1 MGHRA and CDR2 YSYEKL. The CDR3 reads CASSQDYREIGGYTF. The DNA of the CDR3 is TGCGCCAGCAGCCAAGACTACAGGGAAATAGGGGGCTACACCTTC.

The J gene is TRBJ2-5, the V gene TRBV28; D remains unclear. V lost 2 bases and J lost 7, with 14 bases in between. The CDR3 is 14 residues long. The germline CDR1 and CDR2 sequences are MDHEN and SYDVKM. The CDR3 coding sequence is TGTGCCAGCAGTTTAGGCCCTGAGCCAAGGACCCAGTACTTC. It codes for CASSLGPEPRTQYF. Based on the CDR3 plus reference TRBV28 and TRBJ2-5, the full variable domain is DVKVTQSSRYLVKRTGEKVFLECVQDMDHENMFWYRQDPGLGLRLIYFSYDVKMKEKGDIPEGYSVSREKKERFSLILESASTNQTSMYLCASSLGPEPRTQYFGPGTRLLVL.

This clonotype was recorded once. CDR3 protein: CASSYSYRSGIPGNTIYF. The CDR3 DNA reads as TGTGCCAGCAGTTACAGTTATCGGTCCGGCATTCCTGGAAACACCATATATTTT. The chain combines TRBV6-5 with TRBJ1-3; D call uncertain. Germline V gene sequence: CDR1 MNHEY, CDR2 SVGAGI. This CDR3 comprises 18 residues. V lost 2 bases and J lost 2, with 19 bases in between.

This clonotype was recorded a few times. J is TRBJ1-3 and V is TRBV19; no definite D call. Deletions cut 7 bases from V and 0 bases from J, with 7 bases between. Germline assignment: CDR1 LNHDA and CDR2 SQIVND (reference sequence). The CDR3 loop spans 13 amino acids. The CDR3 protein is CASKDLSGNTIYF. DNA for the CDR3: TGTGCCAGTAAGGACCTCTCTGGAAACACCATATATTTT.

The chain employs TRBV15 and TRBJ2-4; D remains unclear. The V end was cut by 4 bases, the J end by 0 bases, with 10 bases between. Germline CDR1 reads LNHNV; CDR2 reads YYDKDF (reference sequence). This CDR3 comprises 15 residues. The CDR3 loop reads CATSMTALAKNIQYF. The CDR3 DNA reads as TGTGCCACCAGCATGACCGCTCTAGCCAAAAACATTCAGTACTTC.

V gene TRBV21-1 combines with J gene TRBJ1-1; the table names TRBD1, a call not compared with the DNA. TRBV21-1 is a pseudogene locus. This CDR3 contains 17 residues. The CDR3 loop is CASSTRYRLAGITEAFF. CDR3 coding DNA: TGTGCCAGCAGCACACGATACAGGCTTGCGGGGATCACTGAAGCTTTCTTT.

J is TRBJ1-1 and V is TRBV28; D unresolved. The CDR3 contains 13 residues. The germline V gene has CDR1 MDHEN and CDR2 SYDVKM. Trimming removed 6 bases from V and 3 bases from J, with 11 bases in between. CDR3 in amino acids: CASRPEWDTEAFF. CDR3 DNA sequence: TGTGCCAGCAGGCCGGAATGGGACACTGAAGCTTTCTTT.

This clonotype was recorded once. The J gene is TRBJ2-5, the V gene TRBV9; 10 bases line up with TRBD2. CDR3 length: 16 residues. With 0 bases clipped from V and 3 bases from J, the junction kept 5 bases outside the gene matches. Germline-derived CDR1 and CDR2 are SGDLS and YYNGEE. CDR3 DNA sequence: TGTGCCAGCAGCGTAGGGGGAGCGGGAGGGGAAGAGACCCAGTACTTC. Residues: CASSVGGAGGEETQYF.

This clonotype was observed a single time. The chain joins TRBV20-1 to TRBJ1-4; possible D gene TRBD1, 5 bases. Trimming took 3 bases from V and 5 from J, leaving 10 bases between them. Germline loops: CDR1 DFQATT, CDR2 SNEGSKA (reference sequence). CDR3 length: 13 residues. The CDR3 is CSARGGANEKLFF. In DNA, the CDR3 is TGCAGTGCTAGGGGAGGGGCAAATGAAAAACTGTTTTTT.

The chain uses TRBV4-1 and TRBJ1-5; a possible D gene is TRBD1 (6 bases). There are 16 residues in the CDR3. With 2 bases removed from V and 1 base from J, the gap between germline ends came to 12 bases. Per germline, CDR1 MGHRA and CDR2 YSYEKL. The CDR3 spells CASSQRQGHSNQPQHF. CDR3 sequence (DNA): TGCGCCAGCAGCCAACGCCAGGGACACAGCAATCAGCCCCAGCATTTT.

This chain connects TRBV6-2 or TRBV6-3 to TRBJ2-2, with TRBD2 matching 10 bases. Germline loops: CDR1 MNHEY, CDR2 SVGEGT. CDR3 length: 18 amino acids. The trim removed 4 bases at V and 5 bases at J, leaving 13 bases unmatched. The CDR3 DNA is TGTGCCAGCAGTTTTGCCTCGGATAGCGGGAGGAGAACCGGGGAGCTGTTTTTT. It is translated as CASSFASDSGRRTGELFF.

This clonotype appeared once. V is TRBV18 and J is TRBJ1-5, with D possibly TRBD1 on 6 matching bases. The V end was cut by 6 bases, the J end by 0 bases, with 12 bases between. Per the germline V gene, CDR1 is KGHSH and CDR2 is LQKENI. The CDR3 sequence is 15 residues long. DNA for the CDR3: TGTGCCAGCTCCATTAGGACAGATAGCAATCAGCCCCAGCATTTT. As protein: CASSIRTDSNQPQHF.

V and J are TRBV7-9 and TRBJ2-7; 11 bases align to TRBD2. The trim removed 0 bases at V and 7 bases at J, leaving 5 bases unmatched. The CDR3 extends over 15 amino acids. Germline V gene lookup returns CDR1 SEHNR and CDR2 FQNEAQ (reference sequence). The CDR3 region is CASSLALAGGSEQYF. CDR3 sequence (DNA): TGTGCCAGCAGCTTAGCGCTAGCGGGAGGCTCGGAGCAGTACTTC.